This TCR beta chain was retrieved from a study of blood T cell repertoires in COVID-19. For the study at large: T cells, B-cell-depleted T cells, or PBMCs supplied cDNA or gDNA.

Across over 20 US areas, participants ranged in age from 18 to 89 years. Resolution of symptoms, clearance, or two negative PCRs was present in recovered Cohort 3 donors. The CDR3 has 16 amino acids. Germline V gene lookup returns CDR1 KGHSY and CDR2 FQNENV. V gave up 5 bases and J gave up 5 bases, with 19 bases separating them. Original analysis: By means of reference gene primer amplification, nucleated cell counts were estimated. TCRdb's table, derived via immunoSEQ multiplex PCR, lists solely in-frame clones and lacks some. D and trimming were read from the DNA, whereas the V and J calls and clone size are those reported in that table. The table records some 120,000 clones, under 85% of them present only once.

The sequenced sample was PBMCs or T cells enriched from blood (not recorded which). V is TRBV16 and J is TRBJ1-5; weak D call: TRBD1 (5 bases). The sequence was obtained from a man aged 25 to 45 who had recovered from COVID-19. The CDR3 spells CASSSVKEGADQPQHF. For the CDR3, the DNA is TGTGCCAGCAGCTCAGTTAAAGAAGGGGCGGATCAGCCCCAGCATTTT.